This TCR beta chain was retrieved from a study of cytomegalovirus exposure and HLA in healthy donors. The PCR made use of 60 Vbeta and 13 Jbeta primers. Original processing methods: Counted up in a later analysis, unique TCR beta chains came to about 83 million, with about 9.9 million shared. Profiled with immunoSEQ multiplex PCR; TCRdb holds only in-frame clones, not every one. The V and J calls and the clone size are those of that table, but D and trimming were determined from the DNA. The repertoire has fewer than 250,000 clones, approximately 79% of them found once; the top ten carry around 1.6%. The sample holds one count of this clone. Its matching antigen is unknown. Findings of the study overall: Among donors in an Asian-associated ancestry cluster, a later analysis reportedly found fewer N-insertions than the roughly 700-donor mean. TCR beta sequences reportedly predicted the HLA-A and HLA-B alleles of most subjects accurately.

This TCR derives from a woman between 18 and 30 years old in good health and CMV-seronegative. The specimen was PBMCs.

The CDR3 DNA follows: TGCGCCAGCAGCTTGGTGCCGCAAACAACCTTCGGAAACACCATATATTTT. Encoded protein: CASSLVPQTTFGNTIYF. The chain carries TRBV5-1 and TRBJ1-3; D not certain. This CDR3 spans 17 amino acids. Trimming removed 0 bases at V and 4 bases at J, with 17 bases between. CDR1 and CDR2 from the germline V gene are SGHRS and YFSETQ.